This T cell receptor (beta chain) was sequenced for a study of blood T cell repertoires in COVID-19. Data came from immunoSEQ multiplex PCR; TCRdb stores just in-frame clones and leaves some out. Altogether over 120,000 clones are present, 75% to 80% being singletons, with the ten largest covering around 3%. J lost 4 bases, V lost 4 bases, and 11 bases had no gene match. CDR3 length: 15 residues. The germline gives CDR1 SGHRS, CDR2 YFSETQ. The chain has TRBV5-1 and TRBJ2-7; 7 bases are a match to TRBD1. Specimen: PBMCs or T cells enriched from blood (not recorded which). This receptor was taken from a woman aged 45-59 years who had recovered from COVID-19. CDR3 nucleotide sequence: TGCGCCAGCAGCCCCCAGACAGGGACCATTTACGAGCAGTACTTC. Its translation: CASSPQTGTIYEQYF. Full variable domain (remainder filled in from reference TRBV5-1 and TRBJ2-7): KAGVTQTPRYLIKTRGQQVTLSCSPISGHRSVSWYQQTPGQGLQFLFEYFSETQRNKGNFPGRFSGRQFSNSRSEMNVSTLELGDSALYLCASSPQTGTIYEQYFGPGTRLTVT.